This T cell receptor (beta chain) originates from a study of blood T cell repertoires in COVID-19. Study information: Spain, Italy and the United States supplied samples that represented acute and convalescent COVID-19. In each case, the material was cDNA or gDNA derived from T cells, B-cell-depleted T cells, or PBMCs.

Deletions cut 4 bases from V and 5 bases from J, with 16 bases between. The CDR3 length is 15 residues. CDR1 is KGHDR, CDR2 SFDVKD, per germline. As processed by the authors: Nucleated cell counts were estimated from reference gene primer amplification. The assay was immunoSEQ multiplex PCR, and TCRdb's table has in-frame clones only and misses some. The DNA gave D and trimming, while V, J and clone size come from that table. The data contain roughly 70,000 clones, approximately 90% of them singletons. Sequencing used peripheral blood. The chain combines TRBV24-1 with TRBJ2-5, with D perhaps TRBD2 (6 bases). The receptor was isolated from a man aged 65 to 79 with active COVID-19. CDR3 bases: TGTGCCACCAGTGACGCGGGACTCCCCAGGGAGACCCAGTACTTC. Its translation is CATSDAGLPRETQYF.